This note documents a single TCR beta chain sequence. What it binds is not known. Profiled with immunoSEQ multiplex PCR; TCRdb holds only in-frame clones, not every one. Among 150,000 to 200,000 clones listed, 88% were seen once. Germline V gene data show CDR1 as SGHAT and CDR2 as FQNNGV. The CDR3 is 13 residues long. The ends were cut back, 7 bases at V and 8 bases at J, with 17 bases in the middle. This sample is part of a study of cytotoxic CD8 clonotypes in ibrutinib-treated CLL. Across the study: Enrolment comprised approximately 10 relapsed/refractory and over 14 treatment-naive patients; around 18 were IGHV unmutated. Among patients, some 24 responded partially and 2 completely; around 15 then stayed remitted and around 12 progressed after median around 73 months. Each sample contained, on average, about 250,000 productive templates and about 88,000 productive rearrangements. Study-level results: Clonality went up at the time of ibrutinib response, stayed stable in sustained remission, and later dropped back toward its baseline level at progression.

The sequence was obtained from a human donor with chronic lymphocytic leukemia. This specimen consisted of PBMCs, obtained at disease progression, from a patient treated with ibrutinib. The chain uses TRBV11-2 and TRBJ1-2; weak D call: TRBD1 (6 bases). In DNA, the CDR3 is TGTGCCAGCACCTGGGGGGCAGGGTCCGGCTACACCTTC. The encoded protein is CASTWGAGSGYTF.